This TCR beta chain was recorded in a study of T cell repertoires in cytomegalovirus infection. The V end lost 5 bases, the J end lost 6 bases, and 15 bases lay between the germline ends. The CDR3 spans 14 residues. The germline CDR1 and CDR2 sequences are SGHVS and FNYEAQ. There are a few counts of this clonotype. Its antigen is unknown. TCRdb called the reads again in MiXCR, with one record for every CDR3 protein. The sample has about 900,000 distinct CDR3 sequences, about a third seen once. The receptor's source is a human donor in good health (CMV status not recorded). Some clones in this sample may be carry-over from other donors' samples. This chain uses TRBV7-6 with TRBJ2-3; D might be TRBD2 (6 bases). This sample comprised cultured CD8+ T cells from PBMCs, obtained from culture after CMV antigen stimulation. The CDR3, as DNA: TGTGCCAGCAGCCAAACCGGGACTGCGGATACGCAGTATTTT. Translating it yields CASSQTGTADTQYF.